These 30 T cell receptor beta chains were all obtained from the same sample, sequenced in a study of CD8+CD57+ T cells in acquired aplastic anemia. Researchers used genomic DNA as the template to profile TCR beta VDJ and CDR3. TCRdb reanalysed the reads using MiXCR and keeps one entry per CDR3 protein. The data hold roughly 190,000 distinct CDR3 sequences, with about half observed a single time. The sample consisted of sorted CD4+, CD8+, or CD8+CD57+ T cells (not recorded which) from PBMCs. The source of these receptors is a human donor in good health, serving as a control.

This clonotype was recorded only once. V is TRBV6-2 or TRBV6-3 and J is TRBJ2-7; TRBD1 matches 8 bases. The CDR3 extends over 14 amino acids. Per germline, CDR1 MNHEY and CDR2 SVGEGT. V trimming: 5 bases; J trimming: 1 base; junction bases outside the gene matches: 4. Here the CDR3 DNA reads TGTGCCAGCAGTGATCGGACAGGGTCCTACGAGCAGTACTTC. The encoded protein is CASSDRTGSYEQYF.

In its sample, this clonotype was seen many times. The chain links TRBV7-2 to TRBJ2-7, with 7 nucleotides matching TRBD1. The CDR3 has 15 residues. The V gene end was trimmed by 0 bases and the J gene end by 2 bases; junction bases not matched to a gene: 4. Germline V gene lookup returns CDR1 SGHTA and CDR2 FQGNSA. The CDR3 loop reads CASSLAWDRAYEQYF. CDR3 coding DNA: TGTGCCAGCAGCTTAGCCTGGGACAGAGCCTACGAGCAGTACTTC.

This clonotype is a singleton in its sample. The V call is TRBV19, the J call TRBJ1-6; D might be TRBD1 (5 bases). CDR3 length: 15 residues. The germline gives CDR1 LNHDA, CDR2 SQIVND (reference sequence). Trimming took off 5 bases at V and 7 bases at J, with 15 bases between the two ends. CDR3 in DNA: TGTGCCAGTAGTTTGGAACAGGCGTTCAATTCACCCCTCCACTTT. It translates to CASSLEQAFNSPLHF.

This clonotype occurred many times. CDR3 bases: TGTGCCATCAGTGAGTCCAGGGGGCAGAGCTCCTATAATTCACCCCTCCACTTT. Its protein is CAISESRGQSSYNSPLHF. The chain combines TRBV10-3 with TRBJ1-6; 8 positions match TRBD1. With V trimmed by 0 bases and J by 0 bases, 4 bases remained unmatched. This CDR3 region has 18 residues. Looked up from germline, CDR1 is ENHRY and CDR2 is SYGVKD.

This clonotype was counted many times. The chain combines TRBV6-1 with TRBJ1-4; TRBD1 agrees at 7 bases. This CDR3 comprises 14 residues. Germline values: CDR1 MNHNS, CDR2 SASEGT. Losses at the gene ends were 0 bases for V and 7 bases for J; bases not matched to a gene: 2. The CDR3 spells CASSEAYRGEKLFF. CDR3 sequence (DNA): TGTGCCAGCAGTGAAGCGTACAGGGGTGAAAAACTGTTTTTT.

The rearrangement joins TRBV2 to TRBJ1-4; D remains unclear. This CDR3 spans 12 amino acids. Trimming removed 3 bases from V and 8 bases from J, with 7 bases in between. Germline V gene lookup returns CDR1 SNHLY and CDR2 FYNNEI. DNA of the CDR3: TGTGCCAGCAGTGATTTGTCGGAAAAACTGTTTTTT. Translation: CASSDLSEKLFF.

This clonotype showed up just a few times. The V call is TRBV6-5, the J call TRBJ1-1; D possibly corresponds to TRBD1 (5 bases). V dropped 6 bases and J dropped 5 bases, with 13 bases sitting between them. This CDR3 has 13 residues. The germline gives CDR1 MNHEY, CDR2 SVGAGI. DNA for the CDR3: TGTGCCAGCAGCGCAGGGAGGAGTACTGAAGCTTTCTTT. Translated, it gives CASSAGRSTEAFF.

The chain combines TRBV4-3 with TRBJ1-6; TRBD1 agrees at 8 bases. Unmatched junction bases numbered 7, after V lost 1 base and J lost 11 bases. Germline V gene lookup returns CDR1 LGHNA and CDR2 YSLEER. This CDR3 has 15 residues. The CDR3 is CASSQGPGGLPPLHF. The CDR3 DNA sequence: TGCGCCAGCAGCCAAGGTCCAGGGGGCCTCCCACCCCTCCACTTT.

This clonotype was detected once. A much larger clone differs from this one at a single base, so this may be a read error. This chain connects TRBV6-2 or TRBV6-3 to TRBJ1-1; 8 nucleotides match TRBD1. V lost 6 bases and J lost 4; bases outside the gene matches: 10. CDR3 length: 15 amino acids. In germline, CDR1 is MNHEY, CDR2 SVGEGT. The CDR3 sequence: CASSRGQGWGTEAFF. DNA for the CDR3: TGTGCCAGCAGCCGAGGACAGGGTTGGGGCACTGAAGCTTTCTTT.

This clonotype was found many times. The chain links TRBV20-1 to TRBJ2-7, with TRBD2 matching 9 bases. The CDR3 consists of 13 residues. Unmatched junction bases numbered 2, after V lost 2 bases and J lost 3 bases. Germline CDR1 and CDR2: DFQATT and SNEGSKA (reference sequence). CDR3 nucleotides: TGCAGTGCTAGACTAGCGGGGAGCTACGAGCAGTACTTC. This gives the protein CSARLAGSYEQYF.

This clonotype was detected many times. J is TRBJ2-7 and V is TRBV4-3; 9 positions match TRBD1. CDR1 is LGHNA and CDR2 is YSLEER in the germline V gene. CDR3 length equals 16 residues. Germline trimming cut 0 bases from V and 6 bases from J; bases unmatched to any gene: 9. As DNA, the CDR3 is TGCGCCAGCAGCCAAGATTGGGGAAGGACAGGGGCCGAGCAGTACTTC. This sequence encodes CASSQDWGRTGAEQYF.

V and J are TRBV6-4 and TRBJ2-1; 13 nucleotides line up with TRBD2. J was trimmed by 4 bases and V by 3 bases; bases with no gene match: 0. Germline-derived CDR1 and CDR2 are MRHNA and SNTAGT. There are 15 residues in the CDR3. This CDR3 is CASSELAGGYNEQFF. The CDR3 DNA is TGTGCCAGCAGTGAACTAGCGGGGGGGTACAATGAGCAGTTCTTC.

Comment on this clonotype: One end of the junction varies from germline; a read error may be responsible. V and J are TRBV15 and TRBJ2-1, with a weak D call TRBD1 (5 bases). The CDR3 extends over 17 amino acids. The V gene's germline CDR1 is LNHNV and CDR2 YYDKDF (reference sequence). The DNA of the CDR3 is TGTGCCACCAGCAGCTTGGTGGGAAGGGGATCCTACGATGAGCAGTTCTTC. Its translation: CATSSLVGRGSYDEQFF.

CDR3 region: CASSAGAGGRYQETQYF. For the CDR3, the DNA is TGTGCCAGCAGCGCGGGGGCGGGGGGGAGGTACCAAGAGACCCAGTACTTC. The chain joins TRBV7-2 to TRBJ2-5; the match to TRBD2 covers 9 bases. The length of the CDR3 is 17 residues. Germline CDR1 is SGHTA and CDR2 is FQGNSA. The J segment lost 0 bases and the V segment lost 5 bases, leaving 10 bases of the junction unmatched.

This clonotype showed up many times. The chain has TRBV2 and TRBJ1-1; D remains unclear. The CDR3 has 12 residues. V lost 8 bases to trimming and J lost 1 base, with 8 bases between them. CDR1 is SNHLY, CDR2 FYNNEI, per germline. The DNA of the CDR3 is TGTGCCAGCGGCCAGGAGAACACTGAAGCTTTCTTT. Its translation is CASGQENTEAFF.

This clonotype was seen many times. The CDR3 reads CASSPSGHNGYTF. The CDR3 DNA reads TGTGCCAGCAGCCCTTCGGGGCACAATGGCTACACCTTC. The chain carries TRBV3-1 and TRBJ1-2; TRBD1 is a possible D gene (5 bases). CDR1 is LGHDT and CDR2 is YNNKEL in the germline V gene (reference sequence). Trimming removed 4 bases from V and 6 bases from J, with 12 bases in between. The CDR3 consists of 13 residues.

The CDR3 region has the DNA TGTGCCAGCAGTTACAATTGGGGCCTGGACTATGGCTACACCTTC. It yields the protein CASSYNWGLDYGYTF. This sequence joins TRBV12-3 or TRBV12-4 and TRBJ1-2, with D perhaps TRBD1 (5 bases). The CDR3 consists of 15 residues. Trimming stripped 4 bases from V and 3 bases from J, with 15 bases between.

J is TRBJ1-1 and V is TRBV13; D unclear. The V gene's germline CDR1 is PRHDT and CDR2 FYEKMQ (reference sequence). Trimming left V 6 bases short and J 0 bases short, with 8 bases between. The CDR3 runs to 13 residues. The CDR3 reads CASRAGVNTEAFF. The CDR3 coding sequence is TGTGCCAGCAGGGCCGGGGTGAACACTGAAGCTTTCTTT.

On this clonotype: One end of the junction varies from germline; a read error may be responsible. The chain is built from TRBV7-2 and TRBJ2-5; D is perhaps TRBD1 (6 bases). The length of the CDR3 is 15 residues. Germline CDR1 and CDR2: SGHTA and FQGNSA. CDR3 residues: CASSLHRDEKLSGSF. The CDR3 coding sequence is TGTGCCAGCAGCTTACACAGGGATGAAAAACTGTCGGGTTCTTTT.

The CDR3 here is CASSLDRTGGELFF. CDR3 in DNA: TGTGCCAGCAGCTTAGATCGTACGGGCGGGGAGCTGTTTTTT. The chain combines TRBV7-9 with TRBJ2-2, with D unresolved. The CDR3 has 14 amino acids. Trimming left V 1 base short and J 7 bases short, with 10 bases between. Per the germline V gene, CDR1 is SEHNR and CDR2 is FQNEAQ (reference sequence).

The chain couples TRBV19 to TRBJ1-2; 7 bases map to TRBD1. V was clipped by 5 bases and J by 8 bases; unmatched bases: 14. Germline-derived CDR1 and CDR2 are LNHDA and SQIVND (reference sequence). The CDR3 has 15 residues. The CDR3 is CASSETGQGVSGYTF. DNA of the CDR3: TGTGCCAGTAGTGAGACTGGTCAGGGGGTAAGCGGCTACACCTTC.

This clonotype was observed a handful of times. CDR3 coding DNA: TGTGCCAGCTCACCGAGACTAGCGCCGACCGACAATGAGCAGTTCTTC. Translating gives CASSPRLAPTDNEQFF. The gene calls are TRBV9 and TRBJ2-1; 8 bases agree with TRBD2. This CDR3 has 16 residues. J was trimmed by 5 bases and V by 7 bases; bases with no gene match: 14. CDR1 and CDR2 (germline): SGDLS, YYNGEE. Complete variable domain (other parts from reference TRBV9 and TRBJ2-1): DSGVTQTPKHLITATGQRVTLRCSPRSGDLSVYWYQQSLDQGLQFLIQYYNGEERAKGNILERFSAQQFPDLHSELNLSSLELGDSALYFCASSPRLAPTDNEQFFGPGTRLTVL.

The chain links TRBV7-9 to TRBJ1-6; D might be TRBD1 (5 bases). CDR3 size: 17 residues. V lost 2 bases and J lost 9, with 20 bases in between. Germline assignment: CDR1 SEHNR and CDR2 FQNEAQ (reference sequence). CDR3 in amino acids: CASSLWGYSSPGSPLHF. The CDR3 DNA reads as TGTGCCAGCAGCTTATGGGGCTACAGCTCCCCCGGTTCACCCCTCCACTTT.

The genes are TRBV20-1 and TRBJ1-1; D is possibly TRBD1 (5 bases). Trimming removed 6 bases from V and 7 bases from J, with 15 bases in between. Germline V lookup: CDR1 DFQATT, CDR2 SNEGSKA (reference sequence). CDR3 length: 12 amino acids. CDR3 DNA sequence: TGCAGTGCGTCAGGGTCGAACCGTGAAGCTTTCTTT. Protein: CSASGSNREAFF.

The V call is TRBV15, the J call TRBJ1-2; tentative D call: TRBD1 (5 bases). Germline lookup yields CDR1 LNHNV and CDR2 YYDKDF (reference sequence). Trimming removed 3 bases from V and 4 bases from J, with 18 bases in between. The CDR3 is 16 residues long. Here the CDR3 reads CATSSPSGTVPYGYTF. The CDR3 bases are TGTGCCACCAGCAGCCCCTCCGGGACCGTCCCCTATGGCTACACCTTC.

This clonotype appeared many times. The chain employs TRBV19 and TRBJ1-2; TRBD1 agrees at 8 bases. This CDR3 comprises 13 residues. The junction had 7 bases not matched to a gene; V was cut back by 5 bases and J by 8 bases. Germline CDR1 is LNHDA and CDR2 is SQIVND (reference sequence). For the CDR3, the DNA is TGTGCCAGTAGTCGAAGGACAGGGACCGGCTACACCTTC. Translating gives CASSRRTGTGYTF.

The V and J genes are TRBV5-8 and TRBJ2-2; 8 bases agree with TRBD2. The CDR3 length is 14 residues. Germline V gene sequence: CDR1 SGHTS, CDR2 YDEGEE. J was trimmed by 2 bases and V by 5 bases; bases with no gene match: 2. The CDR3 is CASRRGGNTGELFF. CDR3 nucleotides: TGTGCCAGCAGACGGGGGGGAAACACCGGGGAGCTGTTTTTT.

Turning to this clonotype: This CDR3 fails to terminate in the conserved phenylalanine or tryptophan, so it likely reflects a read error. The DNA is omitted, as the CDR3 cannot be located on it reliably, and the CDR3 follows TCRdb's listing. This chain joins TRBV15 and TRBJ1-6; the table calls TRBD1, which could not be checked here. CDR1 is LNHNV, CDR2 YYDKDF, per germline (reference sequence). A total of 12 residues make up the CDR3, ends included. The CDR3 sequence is CATSSLRDRFTL.

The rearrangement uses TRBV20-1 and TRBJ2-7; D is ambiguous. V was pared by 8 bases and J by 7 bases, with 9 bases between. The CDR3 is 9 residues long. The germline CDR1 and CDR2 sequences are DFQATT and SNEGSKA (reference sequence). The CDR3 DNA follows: TGCAGTAGTAGTTGGGAGCAGTACTTC. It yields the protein CSSSWEQYF.

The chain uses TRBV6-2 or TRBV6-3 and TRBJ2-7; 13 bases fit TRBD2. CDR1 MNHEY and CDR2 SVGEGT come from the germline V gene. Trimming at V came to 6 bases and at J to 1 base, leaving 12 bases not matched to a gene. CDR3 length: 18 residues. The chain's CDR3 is CASRELAGGPQISYEQYF. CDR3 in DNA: TGTGCCAGCAGGGAACTAGCGGGGGGGCCGCAAATTTCCTACGAGCAGTACTTC.